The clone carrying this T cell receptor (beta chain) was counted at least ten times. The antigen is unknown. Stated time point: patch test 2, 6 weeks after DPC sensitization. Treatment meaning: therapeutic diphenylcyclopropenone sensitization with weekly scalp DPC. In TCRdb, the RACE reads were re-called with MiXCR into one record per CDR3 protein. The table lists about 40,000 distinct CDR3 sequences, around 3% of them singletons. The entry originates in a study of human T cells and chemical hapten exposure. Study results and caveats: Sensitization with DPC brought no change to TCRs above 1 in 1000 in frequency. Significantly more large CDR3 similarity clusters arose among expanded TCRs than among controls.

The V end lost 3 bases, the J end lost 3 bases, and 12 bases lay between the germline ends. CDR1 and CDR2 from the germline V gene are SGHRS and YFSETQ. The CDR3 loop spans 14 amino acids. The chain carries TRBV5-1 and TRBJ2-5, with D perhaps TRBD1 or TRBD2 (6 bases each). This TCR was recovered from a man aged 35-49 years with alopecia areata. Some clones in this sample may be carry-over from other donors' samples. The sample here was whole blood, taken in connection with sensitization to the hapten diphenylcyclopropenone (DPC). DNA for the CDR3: TGCGCCAGCAGCTGGCCCGGGGGCGAAGAGACCCAGTACTTC. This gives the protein CASSWPGGEETQYF.